This is a list of T cell receptor beta chains from one sample in a study of blood T cell repertoires in COVID-19. TCRdb's copy holds only in-frame clones and misses some; the assay was immunoSEQ multiplex PCR. The table includes approximately 10,000 clones, around 83% detected once. The sequenced material came from peripheral blood. The receptors were sampled from a human donor in a cohort sampled during active COVID-19. The CDR3 runs from the conserved cysteine through the conserved F or W. The D gene is left open where the match is weak. The listing skips clone size in some rows; elsewhere it reads once, few, many or a size class.

>TRBD2|TRBV7-8|TRBJ2-1|.
CASSSRHPGTSVTNEQFF
TGTGCCAGCAGCTCCCGTCACCCCGGGACTAGTGTAACCAATGAGCAGTTCTTC
>.|TRBV30|TRBJ2-7|.
CAWSVPGTPPYEQYF
TGTGCCTGGAGTGTACCCGGGACACCTCCCTACGAGCAGTACTTC
>.|TRBV20-1|TRBJ1-5|.
CSASVSGGISQPQHF
TGCAGTGCTAGTGTTTCCGGGGGGATAAGTCAGCCCCAGCATTTT
>.|TRBV3-1/TRBV3-2|TRBJ1-2|.
CASSQQGVSYGYTF
TGTGCCAGCAGCCAGCAGGGTGTTAGCTATGGCTACACCTTC
>.|TRBV4-3|TRBJ1-2|.
CASSQDPPPLANYGYTF
TGCGCCAGCAGCCAAGATCCGCCACCTTTAGCTAACTATGGCTACACCTTC
>TRBD1|TRBV2|TRBJ2-7|.
CASEKQGYLREQYF
TGTGCCAGCGAGAAACAGGGGTACCTACGAGAGCAGTACTTC
>.|TRBV4-2|TRBJ2-1|.
CASSQVARQKSYNEQFF
TGTGCCAGCAGCCAAGTAGCGCGTCAAAAGTCCTACAATGAGCAGTTCTTC
>TRBD2|TRBV6-1|TRBJ2-1|.
CASSEVTGTSGFF
TGTGCCAGCAGTGAGGTGACCGGGACTAGTGGGTTCTTC
>.|TRBV10-3|TRBJ1-3|.
CATRFIQGGFRTIYF
TGTGCCACCCGCTTTATCCAGGGAGGATTTAGGACCATATATTTT
>.|TRBV10-2|TRBJ1-3|.
CASSRGADGNTIYF
TGCGCCAGTTCCCGGGGGGCGGATGGAAACACCATATATTTT
>.|TRBV6-6|TRBJ1-5|large
CASSPQGNQPQHF
TGTGCCAGCAGTCCGCAGGGGAATCAACCCCAGCATTTT
>TRBD2|TRBV3-1/TRBV3-2|TRBJ2-3|once
CASRISGGTGTQYF
TGTGCCAGCAGGATTAGCGGGGGTACGGGTACGCAGTATTTT
>TRBD1|TRBV5-6|TRBJ1-5|.
CASSRTGEVRNQPQHF
TGTGCCAGCAGCCGGACAGGGGAGGTTCGGAATCAGCCCCAGCATTTT
>TRBD1|TRBV15|TRBJ1-2|.
CATSTRTGAYGYTF
TGTGCCACCAGCACCCGGACAGGAGCCTATGGCTACACCTTC
>.|TRBV28|TRBJ2-2|.
CASLPGGPTGELFF
TGTGCCAGCCTCCCTGGTGGGCCCACCGGGGAGCTGTTTTTT
>.|TRBV18|TRBJ2-1|.
CARLAGQNFNEQFF
TGTGCCCGCCTTGCAGGACAAAACTTCAATGAGCAGTTCTTC
>TRBD2|TRBV7-9|TRBJ2-2|.
CASRSGLAGVVGELFF
TGTGCCAGCAGGTCGGGACTAGCGGGAGTAGTCGGGGAGCTGTTTTTT
>.|TRBV10-2|TRBJ1-1|.
CASSEDLNTEAFF
TGCGCCAGCAGTGAGGACTTGAACACTGAAGCTTTCTTT
>.|TRBV20-1|TRBJ1-1|once
CSASFDTQATEAFF
TGCAGTGCTAGTTTCGACACCCAGGCCACTGAAGCTTTCTTT
>.|TRBV4-1|TRBJ1-6|few
CASSLPKGNSPLHF
TGCGCCAGCAGCCTACCCAAGGGGAATTCACCCCTCCACTTT
>.|TRBV27|TRBJ1-4|.
CASKKGVMGKGNEKLFF
TGTGCCAGCAAAAAGGGGGTGATGGGTAAAGGTAATGAAAAACTGTTTTTT